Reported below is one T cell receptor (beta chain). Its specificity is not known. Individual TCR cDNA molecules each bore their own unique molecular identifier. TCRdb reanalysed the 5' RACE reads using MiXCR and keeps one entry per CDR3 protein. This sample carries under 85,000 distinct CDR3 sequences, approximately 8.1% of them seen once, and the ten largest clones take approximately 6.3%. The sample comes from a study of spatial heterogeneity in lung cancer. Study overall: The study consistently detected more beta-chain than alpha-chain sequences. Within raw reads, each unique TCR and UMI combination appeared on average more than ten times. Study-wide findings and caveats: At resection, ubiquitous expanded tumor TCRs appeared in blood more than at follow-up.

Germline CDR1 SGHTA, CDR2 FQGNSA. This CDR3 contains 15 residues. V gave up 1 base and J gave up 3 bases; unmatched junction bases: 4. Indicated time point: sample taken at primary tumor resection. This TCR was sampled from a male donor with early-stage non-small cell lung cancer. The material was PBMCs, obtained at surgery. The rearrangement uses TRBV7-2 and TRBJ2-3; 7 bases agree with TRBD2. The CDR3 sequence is CASSLGGLGTDTQYF. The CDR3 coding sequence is TGTGCCAGCAGCTTAGGAGGACTAGGGACAGATACGCAGTATTTT.